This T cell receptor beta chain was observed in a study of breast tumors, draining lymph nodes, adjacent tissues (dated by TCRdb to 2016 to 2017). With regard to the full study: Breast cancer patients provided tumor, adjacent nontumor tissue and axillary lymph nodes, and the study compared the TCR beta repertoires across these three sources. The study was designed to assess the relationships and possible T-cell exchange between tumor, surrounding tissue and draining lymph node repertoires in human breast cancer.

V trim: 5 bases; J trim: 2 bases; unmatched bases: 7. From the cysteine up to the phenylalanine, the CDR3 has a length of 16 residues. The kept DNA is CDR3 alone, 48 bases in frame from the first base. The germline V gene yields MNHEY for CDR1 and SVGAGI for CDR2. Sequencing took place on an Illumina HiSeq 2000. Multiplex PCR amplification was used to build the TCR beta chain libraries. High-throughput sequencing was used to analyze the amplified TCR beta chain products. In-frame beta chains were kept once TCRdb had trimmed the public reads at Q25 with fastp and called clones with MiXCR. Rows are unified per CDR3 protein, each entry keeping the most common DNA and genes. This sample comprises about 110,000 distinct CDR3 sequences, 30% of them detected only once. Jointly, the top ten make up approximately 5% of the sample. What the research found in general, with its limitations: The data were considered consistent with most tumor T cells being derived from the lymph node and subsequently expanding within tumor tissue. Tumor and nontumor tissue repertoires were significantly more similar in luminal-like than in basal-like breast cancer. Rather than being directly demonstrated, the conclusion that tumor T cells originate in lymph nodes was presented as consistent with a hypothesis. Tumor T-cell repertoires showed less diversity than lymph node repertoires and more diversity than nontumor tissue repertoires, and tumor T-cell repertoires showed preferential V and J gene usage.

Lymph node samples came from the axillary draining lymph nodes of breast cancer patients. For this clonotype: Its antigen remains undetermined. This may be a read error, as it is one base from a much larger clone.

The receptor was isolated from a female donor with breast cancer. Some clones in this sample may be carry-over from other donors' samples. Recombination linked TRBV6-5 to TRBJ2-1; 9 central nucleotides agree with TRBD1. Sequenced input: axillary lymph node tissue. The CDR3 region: CASSNRGQGPYNEQFF. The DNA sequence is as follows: TGTGCCAGCAGTAACCGGGGACAGGGACCCTACAATGAGCAGTTCTTC.